One and the same sample provided the 26 T cell receptor beta chains below, sequenced in a study of control samples from healthy donors and cancer patients. Assay: immunoSEQ multiplex PCR; the TCRdb copy retains only in-frame clones and omits some. The table has 150,000 to 200,000 clones, roughly 92% seen once; the top ten hold more than 1.3%. The sample was blood. These receptors originate from a man between 25 and 39 years old in good health.

DNA of the CDR3: TGTGCCAGCAGTGAAGTCGGAGGCTTGCCCCAGCATTTT. Its protein is CASSEVGGLPQHF. The chain recombines TRBV6-1 with TRBJ1-5, with D unresolved. V was trimmed by 1 base and J by 9 bases, leaving 10 bases between them. Per the germline V gene, CDR1 is MNHNS and CDR2 is SASEGT. The CDR3 is made up of 13 amino acids.

The chain uses TRBV4-2 and TRBJ2-2, with 11 bases lining up with TRBD2. Germline trimming cut 5 bases from V and 4 bases from J; bases unmatched to any gene: 3. This CDR3 comprises 15 residues. Germline V gene sequence: CDR1 LGHNA, CDR2 YNFKEQ. CDR3 coding DNA: TGTGCCAGCAGCGTAGCGGGGGGGCTCACCGGGGAGCTGTTTTTT. Its translation is CASSVAGGLTGELFF.

The chain is built from TRBV15 and TRBJ2-5, with 10 positions matching TRBD1. The CDR3 extends over 16 amino acids. J was trimmed by 4 bases and V by 0 bases; bases with no gene match: 5. In germline, CDR1 is LNHNV, CDR2 YYDKDF (reference sequence). CDR3 DNA sequence: TGTGCCACCAGCAGAGATCTTGGGACAGGGGTAGAGACCCAGTACTTC. It encodes CATSRDLGTGVETQYF.

The chain recombines TRBV30 with TRBJ1-3, with no clear D. CDR1 is GTSNPN, CDR2 SVGIG, per germline (reference sequence). CDR3 length: 14 amino acids. The V gene lost 4 bases and the J gene lost 0 bases, with 10 bases spanning the gap. CDR3: CAWILHGSGNTIYF. The CDR3 DNA reads as TGTGCCTGGATTTTACATGGCTCTGGAAACACCATATATTTT.

This clone appeared once. The chain is built from TRBV6-1 and TRBJ2-4; D uncertain. Per the germline V gene, CDR1 is MNHNS and CDR2 is SASEGT. The CDR3 runs to 17 residues. Between the trimmed V and J ends, which lost 2 bases and 0 bases, there was a span of 14 bases. CDR3 nucleotide sequence: TGTGCCAGCAGTGAAAGAGAGTCTCCTCTAGCCAAAAACATTCAGTACTTC. Protein product: CASSERESPLAKNIQYF.

The V gene is TRBV10-1, the J gene TRBJ2-3, with D perhaps given as TRBD1 or TRBD2 (5 bases each). The CDR3 is 15 amino acids. Trimming left V 0 bases short and J 5 bases short, with 12 bases between. Germline V lookup: CDR1 WNHNN, CDR2 SYGVQD (reference sequence). In DNA form, the CDR3 reads TGCGCCAGCAGTGAGTCCCGGGACCGGGGAGATACGCAGTATTTT. Its translation is CASSESRDRGDTQYF.

This clone was recorded once. CDR3 nucleotides: TGTGCCTGGAGTATACAGTATAATTCACCCCTCCACTTT. The encoded protein is CAWSIQYNSPLHF. The genes are TRBV30 and TRBJ1-6; D is ambiguous. CDR3 length: 13 amino acids. In germline, CDR1 is GTSNPN, CDR2 SVGIG (reference sequence). Trimming removed 2 bases at V and 4 bases at J, with 6 bases between.

The chain has TRBV27 and TRBJ1-6, with 9 bases lining up with TRBD1. Germline CDR1 reads MNHEY; CDR2 reads SMNVEV (reference sequence). The junction had 9 bases not matched to a gene; V was cut back by 5 bases and J by 10 bases. The CDR3 runs 15 residues. CDR3: CASSAQGARGSPLHF. The CDR3, as DNA: TGTGCCAGCAGTGCACAGGGGGCGAGGGGCTCACCCCTCCACTTT.

The chain combines TRBV18 with TRBJ2-5; D tentatively reads TRBD1 or TRBD2 (5 bases each). Between the trimmed V and J ends, which lost 4 bases and 5 bases, there was a span of 14 bases. This CDR3 contains 14 residues. CDR1 KGHSH and CDR2 LQKENI come from the germline V gene. CDR3 sequence reads: CASSLQQGGETQYF. The CDR3 DNA is TGTGCCAGCTCACTACAGCAGGGCGGGGAGACCCAGTACTTC.

The chain combines TRBV5-6 with TRBJ2-1, with 13 bases matching TRBD2. V was clipped by 3 bases and J by 3 bases; unmatched bases: 9. The V gene's germline CDR1 is SGHDT and CDR2 YYEEEE. CDR3 length equals 18 residues. This CDR3 is CASSSGLAGVTNYNEQFF. In DNA form, the CDR3 reads TGTGCCAGCAGCTCCGGACTAGCGGGGGTTACTAACTACAATGAGCAGTTCTTC.

This clone has only one observation. The V gene is TRBV5-1, the J gene TRBJ2-7, with 8 positions matching TRBD1. The trim removed 3 bases at V and 7 bases at J, leaving 9 bases unmatched. The CDR3 length is 14 residues. Germline V gene lookup returns CDR1 SGHRS and CDR2 YFSETQ. Written as DNA, the CDR3 is TGCGCCAGCAGCTCCAGGGGGCCCTTTGGTGAGCAGTACTTC. The encoded protein is CASSSRGPFGEQYF.

The V and J genes are TRBV5-1 and TRBJ2-2, with 13 bases lining up with TRBD2. The V gene's germline CDR1 is SGHRS and CDR2 YFSETQ. This CDR3 has 16 amino acids. Trimming at V came to 4 bases and at J to 2 bases, leaving 2 bases not matched to a gene. CDR3 nucleotide sequence: TGCGCCAGCAGCACGGGACTAGCGGGAAACACCGGGGAGCTGTTTTTT. Residues: CASSTGLAGNTGELFF.

This chain uses TRBV5-4 with TRBJ2-7, with 11 nucleotides matching TRBD2. The CDR3 has 17 residues. V was clipped by 4 bases and J by 4 bases; unmatched bases: 13. Germline V lookup: CDR1 SGHNT, CDR2 YYREEE (reference sequence). In nucleotides, the CDR3 is TGTGCCAGCAGCCTGGGTTGGGTAGCGGGGGGGCCTTACGAGCAGTACTTC. This sequence encodes CASSLGWVAGGPYEQYF.

The CDR3 loop reads CASSESPNTGELFF. The DNA of the CDR3 is TGTGCCAGCAGTGAATCTCCTAACACCGGGGAGCTGTTTTTT. The chain recombines TRBV6-1 with TRBJ2-2; no reliable D call. Trimming took 2 bases from V and 2 from J, leaving 6 bases between them. In germline, CDR1 is MNHNS, CDR2 SASEGT. The CDR3 extends over 14 amino acids.

V and J are TRBV28 and TRBJ2-7; no clear D gene. The germline CDR1 and CDR2 sequences are MDHEN and SYDVKM. V lost 3 bases and J 2 bases, leaving 14 bases between the germline ends. CDR3 length: 15 amino acids. This CDR3 is CASSFDAVKAYEQYF. The DNA of the CDR3 is TGTGCCAGCAGTTTTGACGCGGTGAAGGCCTACGAGCAGTACTTC.

V is TRBV5-4 and J is TRBJ1-2, with D possibly matching TRBD1 (5 bases). Trimming shortened V by 4 bases and J by 8 bases, and 15 bases separated the two germline ends. The CDR3 runs 13 residues. CDR1 is SGHNT, CDR2 YYREEE, per germline (reference sequence). For the CDR3, the DNA is TGTGCCAGCAGCGCGGGACCGGGTTGGGGCTACACCTTC. It encodes CASSAGPGWGYTF. The variable domain in full, with the rest retrieved from reference TRBV5-4 and TRBJ1-2, is ETGVTQSPTHLIKTRGQQVTLRCSSQSGHNTVSWYQQALGQGPQFIFQYYREEENGRGNFPPRFSGLQFPNYSSELNVNALELDDSALYLCASSAGPGWGYTFGSGTRLTVV.

The rearrangement uses TRBV29-1 and TRBJ2-5; a weak D match, TRBD1 (6 bases). V was clipped by 7 bases and J by 0 bases, with 9 bases between them. Germline CDR1 reads SQVTM; CDR2 reads ANQGSEA. This CDR3 comprises 12 residues. The CDR3 nucleotides read TGCAGCGGAACAGGGTACCAAGAGACCCAGTACTTC. As protein: CSGTGYQETQYF.

This chain connects TRBV6-5 to TRBJ1-4; 11 nucleotides align to TRBD1. The CDR3 runs 15 residues. Germline CDR1 and CDR2: MNHEY and SVGAGI. Trimming took 6 bases from V and 8 from J; bases not matched to a gene: 8. The CDR3 DNA reads TGTGCCAGCAGCCCCTTCCGGGACAGGGGGGAAAAACTGTTTTTT. Amino acids: CASSPFRDRGEKLFF.

This chain connects TRBV28 to TRBJ2-2, with TRBD1 as a possible D gene (6 bases). With 6 bases removed from V and 1 base from J, the gap between germline ends came to 9 bases. This CDR3 contains 14 residues. Per the germline V gene, CDR1 is MDHEN and CDR2 is SYDVKM. The CDR3 nucleotides read TGTGCCAGCAGAGTGGGACAGAACACCGGGGAGCTGTTTTTT. This encodes CASRVGQNTGELFF. Drawing the rest from reference TRBV28 and TRBJ2-2, the complete variable domain is DVKVTQSSRYLVKRTGEKVFLECVQDMDHENMFWYRQDPGLGLRLIYFSYDVKMKEKGDIPEGYSVSREKKERFSLILESASTNQTSMYLCASRVGQNTGELFFGEGSRLTVL.

This clone appeared once. The genes are TRBV10-3 and TRBJ1-2, with 7 bases aligning to TRBD1. Germline V gene data show CDR1 as ENHRY and CDR2 as SYGVKD. The CDR3 has 16 residues. V shed 2 bases and J 0 bases; nucleotides not matched to a gene: 6. The CDR3 sequence: CAISEPPGQSNYGYTF. CDR3 DNA: TGTGCCATCAGTGAGCCCCCGGGACAGTCTAACTATGGCTACACCTTC.

The chain links TRBV18 to TRBJ1-4; D remains unclear. CDR1 is KGHSH and CDR2 is LQKENI in the germline V gene. Trimming cost V 6 bases and J 3 bases, with 8 bases left between them. There are 13 residues in the CDR3. DNA of the CDR3: TGTGCCAGCTCCCGAGAGGCTAATGAAAAACTGTTTTTT. Its translation is CASSREANEKLFF. The full variable domain, in which reference TRBV18 and TRBJ1-4 provide the parts outside the CDR3, is NAGVMQNPRHLVRRRGQEARLRCSPMKGHSHVYWYRQLPEEGLKFMVYLQKENIIDESGMPKERFSAEFPKEGPSILRIQQVVRGDSAAYFCASSREANEKLFFGSGTQLSVL.

V gene TRBV27 combines with J gene TRBJ2-5; D uncertain. V was pared by 3 bases and J by 4 bases, with 9 bases between. The CDR3 is made up of 13 amino acids. Germline CDR1 is MNHEY and CDR2 is SMNVEV (reference sequence). CDR3 coding DNA: TGTGCCAGCAGTTTTGGCTCGGGAGAGACCCAGTACTTC. Amino acid sequence: CASSFGSGETQYF.

This chain uses TRBV18 with TRBJ1-6; 7 bases are shared with TRBD1. CDR1 is KGHSH, CDR2 LQKENI, per germline. CDR3 length: 16 amino acids. The trim removed 1 base at V and 8 bases at J, leaving 8 bases unmatched. In nucleotides, the CDR3 is TGTGCCAGCTCACCACGAGGGACAGAAGGCGATTCACCCCTCCACTTT. Translating it yields CASSPRGTEGDSPLHF.

The V and J genes are TRBV10-2 and TRBJ2-1; D is uncertain. With 8 bases removed from V and 6 bases from J, the gap between germline ends came to 14 bases. CDR1 and CDR2 (germline): WSHSY, SAAADI. This CDR3 region has 13 residues. For the CDR3, the DNA is TGCGCCAGCCATCCCCAGGATGTCAATGAGCAGTTCTTC. Protein: CASHPQDVNEQFF.

The genes are TRBV28 and TRBJ2-1, with D tentatively TRBD1 (7 bases). V was pared by 7 bases and J by 6 bases, with 16 bases between. Germline CDR1 MDHEN, CDR2 SYDVKM. The CDR3 length is 14 residues. In DNA, the CDR3 is TGTGCCAGCACCAAGACAGGGACTGCCAATGAGCAGTTCTTC. Translation: CASTKTGTANEQFF.

The chain couples TRBV30 to TRBJ2-3, with 13 nucleotides matching TRBD2. The CDR3 runs 17 residues. The germline V gene encodes CDR1 GTSNPN and CDR2 SVGIG (reference sequence). J was trimmed by 1 base and V by 0 bases; bases with no gene match: 4. The CDR3 sequence: CAWSVPGTSGGTDTQYF. As DNA, the CDR3 is TGTGCCTGGAGTGTACCCGGGACTAGCGGGGGCACAGATACGCAGTATTTT.